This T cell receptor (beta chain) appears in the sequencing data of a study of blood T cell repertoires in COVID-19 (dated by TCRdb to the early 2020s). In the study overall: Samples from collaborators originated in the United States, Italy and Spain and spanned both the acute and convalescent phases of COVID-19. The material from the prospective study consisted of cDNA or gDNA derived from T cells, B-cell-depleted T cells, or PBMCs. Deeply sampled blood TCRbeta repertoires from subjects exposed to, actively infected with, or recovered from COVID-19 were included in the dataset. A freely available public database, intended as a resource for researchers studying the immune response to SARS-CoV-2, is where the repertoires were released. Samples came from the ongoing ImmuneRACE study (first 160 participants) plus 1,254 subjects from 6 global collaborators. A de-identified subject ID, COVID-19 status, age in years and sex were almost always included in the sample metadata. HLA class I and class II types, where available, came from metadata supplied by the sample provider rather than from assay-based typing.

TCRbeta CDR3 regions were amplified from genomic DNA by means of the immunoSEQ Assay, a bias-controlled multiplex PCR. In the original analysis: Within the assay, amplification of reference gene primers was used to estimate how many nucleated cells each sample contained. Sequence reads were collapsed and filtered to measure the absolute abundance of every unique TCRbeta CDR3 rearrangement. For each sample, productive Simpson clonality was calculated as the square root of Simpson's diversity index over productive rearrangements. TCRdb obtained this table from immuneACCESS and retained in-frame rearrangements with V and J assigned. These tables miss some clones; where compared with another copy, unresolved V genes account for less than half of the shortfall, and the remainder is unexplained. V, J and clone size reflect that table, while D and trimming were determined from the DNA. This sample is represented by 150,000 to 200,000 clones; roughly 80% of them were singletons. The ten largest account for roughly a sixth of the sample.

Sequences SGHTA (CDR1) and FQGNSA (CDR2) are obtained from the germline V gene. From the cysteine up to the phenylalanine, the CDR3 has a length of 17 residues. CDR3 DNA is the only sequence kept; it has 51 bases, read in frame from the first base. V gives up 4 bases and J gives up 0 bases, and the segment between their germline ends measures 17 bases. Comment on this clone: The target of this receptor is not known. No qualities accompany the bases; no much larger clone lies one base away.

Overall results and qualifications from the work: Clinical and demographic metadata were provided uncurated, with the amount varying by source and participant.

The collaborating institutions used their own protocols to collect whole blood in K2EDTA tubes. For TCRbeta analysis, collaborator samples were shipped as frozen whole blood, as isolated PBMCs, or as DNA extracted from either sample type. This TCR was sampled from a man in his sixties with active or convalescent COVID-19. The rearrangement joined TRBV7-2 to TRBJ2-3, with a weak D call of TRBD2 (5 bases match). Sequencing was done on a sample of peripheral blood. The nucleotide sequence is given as TGTGCCAGCAGCTCCGACACCGAGGGCCTCAGCACAGATACGCAGTATTTT. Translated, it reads CASSSDTEGLSTDTQYF.